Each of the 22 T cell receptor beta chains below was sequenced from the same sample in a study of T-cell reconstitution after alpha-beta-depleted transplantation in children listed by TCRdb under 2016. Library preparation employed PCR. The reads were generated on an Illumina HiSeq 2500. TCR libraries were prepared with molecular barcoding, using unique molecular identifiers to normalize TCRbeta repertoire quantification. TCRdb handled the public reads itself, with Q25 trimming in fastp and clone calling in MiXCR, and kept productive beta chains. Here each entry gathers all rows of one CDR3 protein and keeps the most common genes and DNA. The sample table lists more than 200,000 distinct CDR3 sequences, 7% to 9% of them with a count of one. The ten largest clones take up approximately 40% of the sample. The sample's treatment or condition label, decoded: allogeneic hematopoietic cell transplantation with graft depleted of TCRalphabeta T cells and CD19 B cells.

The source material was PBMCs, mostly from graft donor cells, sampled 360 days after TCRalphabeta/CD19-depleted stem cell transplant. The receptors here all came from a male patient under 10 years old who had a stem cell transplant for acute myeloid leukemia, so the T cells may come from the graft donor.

The CDR3 protein is CASSQYTGRPNTEAFF. The CDR3, as DNA: TGTGCCAGCAGCCAGTATACAGGGAGGCCGAACACTGAAGCTTTCTTT. The chain combines TRBV3-1 with TRBJ1-1; a weak D match, TRBD1 (6 bases). Between the trimmed V and J ends, which lost 3 bases and 1 base, there was a span of 15 bases. Germline CDR1 and CDR2: LGHDT and YNNKEL (reference sequence). The CDR3 contains 16 residues.

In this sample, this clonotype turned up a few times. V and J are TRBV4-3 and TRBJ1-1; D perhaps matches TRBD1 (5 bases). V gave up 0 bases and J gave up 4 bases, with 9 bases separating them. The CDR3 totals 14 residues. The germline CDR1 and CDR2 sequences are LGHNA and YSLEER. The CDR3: CASSQDWGGTEAFF. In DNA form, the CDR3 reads TGCGCCAGCAGCCAAGACTGGGGGGGCACTGAAGCTTTCTTT.

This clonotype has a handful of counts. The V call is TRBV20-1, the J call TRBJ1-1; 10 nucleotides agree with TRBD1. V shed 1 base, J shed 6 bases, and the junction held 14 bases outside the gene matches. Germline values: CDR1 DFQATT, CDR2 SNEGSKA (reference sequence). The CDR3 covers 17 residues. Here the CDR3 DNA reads TGCAGTGCTAGAGCCCCCGGGACAGGGGTCCATCGACCTGAAGCTTTCTTT. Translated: CSARAPGTGVHRPEAFF.

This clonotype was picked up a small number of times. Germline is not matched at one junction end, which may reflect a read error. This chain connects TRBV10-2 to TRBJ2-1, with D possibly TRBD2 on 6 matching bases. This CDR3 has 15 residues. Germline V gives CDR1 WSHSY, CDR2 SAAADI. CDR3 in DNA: TGCGCCAGCAGTGAAACTAGCAGGAGTTACACTGAGCAGTTCTTC. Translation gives CASSETSRSYTEQFF.

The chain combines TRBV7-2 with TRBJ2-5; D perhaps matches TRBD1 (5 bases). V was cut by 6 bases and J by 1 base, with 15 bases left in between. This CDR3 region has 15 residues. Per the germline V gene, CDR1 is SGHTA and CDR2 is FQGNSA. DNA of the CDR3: TGTGCCAGCAGGTTCAAACAGGCGCCCCAAGAGACCCAGTACTTC. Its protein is CASRFKQAPQETQYF.

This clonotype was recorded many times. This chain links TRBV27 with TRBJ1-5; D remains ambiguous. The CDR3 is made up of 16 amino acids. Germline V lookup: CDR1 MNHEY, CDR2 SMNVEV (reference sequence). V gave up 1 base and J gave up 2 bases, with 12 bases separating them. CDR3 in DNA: TGTGCCAGCAGTTTATTCGCCGGAGTTGGCAATCAGCCCCAGCATTTT. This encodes CASSLFAGVGNQPQHF.

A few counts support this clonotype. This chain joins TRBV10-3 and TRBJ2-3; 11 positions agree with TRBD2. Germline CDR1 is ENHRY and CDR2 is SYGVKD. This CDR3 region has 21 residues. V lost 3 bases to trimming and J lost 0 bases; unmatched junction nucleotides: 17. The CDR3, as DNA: TGTGCCATCAGTGAAAGAATTCGAGGTACTAGCGGGAGTTTAAGCACAGATACGCAGTATTTT. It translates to CAISERIRGTSGSLSTDTQYF.

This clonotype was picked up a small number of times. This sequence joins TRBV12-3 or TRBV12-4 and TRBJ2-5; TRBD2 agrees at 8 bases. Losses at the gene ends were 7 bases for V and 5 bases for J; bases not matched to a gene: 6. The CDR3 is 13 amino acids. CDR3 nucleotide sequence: TGTGCCAGCAAGAGCGGGGGAGTGGAGACCCAGTACTTC. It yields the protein CASKSGGVETQYF.

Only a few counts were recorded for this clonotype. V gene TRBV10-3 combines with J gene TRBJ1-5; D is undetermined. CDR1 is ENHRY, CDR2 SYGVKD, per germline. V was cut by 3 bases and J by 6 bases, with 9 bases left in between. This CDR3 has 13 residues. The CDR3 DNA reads TGTGCCATCAGTGACAAGCTAGGTCAGCCCCAGCATTTT. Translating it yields CAISDKLGQPQHF.

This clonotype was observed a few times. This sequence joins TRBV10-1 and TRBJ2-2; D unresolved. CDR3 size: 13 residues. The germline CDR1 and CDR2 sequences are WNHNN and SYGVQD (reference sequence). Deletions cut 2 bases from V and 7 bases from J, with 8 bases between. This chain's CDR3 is CASSEAQLGELFF. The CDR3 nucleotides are TGCGCCAGCAGTGAGGCCCAACTCGGGGAGCTGTTTTTT.

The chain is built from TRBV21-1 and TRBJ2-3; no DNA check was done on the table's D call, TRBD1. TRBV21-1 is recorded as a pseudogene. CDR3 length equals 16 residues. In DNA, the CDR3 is TGTGCCAGCAGCACTCGGACTGTCATAGCCGAAGATACGCAGTATTTT. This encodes CASSTRTVIAEDTQYF.

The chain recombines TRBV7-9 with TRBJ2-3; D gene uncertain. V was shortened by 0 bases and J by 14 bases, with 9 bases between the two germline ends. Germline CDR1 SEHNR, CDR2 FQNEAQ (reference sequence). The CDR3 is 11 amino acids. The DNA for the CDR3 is TGTGCCAGCAGCTTAGCCTCTAAGCCGTATTTT. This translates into CASSLASKPYF. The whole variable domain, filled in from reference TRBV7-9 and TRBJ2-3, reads DTGVSQNPRHKITKRGQNVTFRCDPISEHNRLYWYRQTLGQGPEFLTYFQNEAQLEKSRLLSDRFSAERPKGSFSTLEIQRTEQGDSAMYLCASSLASKPYFGPGTRLTVL.

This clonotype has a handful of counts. The CDR3 reads CASSQGKLITDTQYF. The CDR3 nucleotides read TGTGCCAGCAGCCAAGGCAAACTCATCACAGATACGCAGTATTTT. This chain links TRBV14 with TRBJ2-3; no reliable D call. Germline CDR1 reads SGHDN; CDR2 reads FVKESK. V was shortened by 1 base and J by 2 bases, with 10 bases between the two germline ends. The CDR3 totals 15 residues.

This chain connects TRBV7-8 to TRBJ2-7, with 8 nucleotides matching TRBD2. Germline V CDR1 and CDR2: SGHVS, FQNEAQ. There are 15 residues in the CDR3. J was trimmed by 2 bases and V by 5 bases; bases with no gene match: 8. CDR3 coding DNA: TGTGCCAGCAGCACCCGAAGCGGGAGAACCTACGAGCAGTACTTC. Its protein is CASSTRSGRTYEQYF.

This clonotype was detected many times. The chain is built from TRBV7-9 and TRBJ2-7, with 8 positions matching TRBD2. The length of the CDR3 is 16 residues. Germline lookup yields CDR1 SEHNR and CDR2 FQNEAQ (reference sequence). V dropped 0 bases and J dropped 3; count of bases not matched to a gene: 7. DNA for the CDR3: TGTGCCAGCAGCTTAGCGGCCGGGACTAGAATCTACGAGCAGTACGTC. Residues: CASSLAAGTRIYEQYV.

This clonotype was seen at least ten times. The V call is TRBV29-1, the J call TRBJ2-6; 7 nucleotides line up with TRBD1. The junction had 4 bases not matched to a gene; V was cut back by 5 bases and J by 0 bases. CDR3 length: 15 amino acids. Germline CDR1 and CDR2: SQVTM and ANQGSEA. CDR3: CSVRTGVSGANVLTF. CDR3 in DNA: TGCAGCGTTCGGACAGGCGTCTCTGGGGCCAACGTCCTGACTTTC. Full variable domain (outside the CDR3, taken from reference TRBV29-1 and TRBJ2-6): SAVISQKPSRDICQRGTSLTIQCQVDSQVTMMFWYRQQPGQSLTLIATANQGSEATYESGFVIDKFPISRPNLTFSTLTVSNMSPEDSSIYLCSVRTGVSGANVLTFGAGSRLTVL.

CDR3 residues: CASSLDVARRVDQPQHF. The CDR3 DNA is TGTGCCAGCAGTTTAGATGTGGCACGGAGGGTCGACCAGCCCCAGCATTTT. V and J are TRBV12-3 or TRBV12-4 and TRBJ1-5; D is ambiguous. V shed 1 base and J shed 7 bases, with 20 bases lying between them. The CDR3 consists of 17 residues.

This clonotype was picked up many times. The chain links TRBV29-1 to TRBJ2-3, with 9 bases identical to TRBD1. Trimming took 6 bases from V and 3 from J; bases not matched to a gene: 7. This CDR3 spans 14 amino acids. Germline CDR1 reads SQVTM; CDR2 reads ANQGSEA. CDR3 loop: CSVLDRGGTDTQYF. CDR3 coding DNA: TGCAGCGTACTGGACAGGGGAGGGACAGATACGCAGTATTTT.

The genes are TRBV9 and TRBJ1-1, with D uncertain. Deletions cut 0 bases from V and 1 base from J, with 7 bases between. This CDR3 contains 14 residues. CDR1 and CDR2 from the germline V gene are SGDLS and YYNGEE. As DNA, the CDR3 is TGTGCCAGCAGCGTAGGCCGGAAGAACACTGAAGCTTTCTTT. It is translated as CASSVGRKNTEAFF.

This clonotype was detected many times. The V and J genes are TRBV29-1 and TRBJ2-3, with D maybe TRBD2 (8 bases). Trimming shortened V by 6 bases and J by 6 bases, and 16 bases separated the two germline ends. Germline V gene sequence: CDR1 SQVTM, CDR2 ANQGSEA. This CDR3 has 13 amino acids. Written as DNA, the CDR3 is TGCAGCGTCCCGGGAGGGGGCTGGGATACGCAGTATTTT. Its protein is CSVPGGGWDTQYF.

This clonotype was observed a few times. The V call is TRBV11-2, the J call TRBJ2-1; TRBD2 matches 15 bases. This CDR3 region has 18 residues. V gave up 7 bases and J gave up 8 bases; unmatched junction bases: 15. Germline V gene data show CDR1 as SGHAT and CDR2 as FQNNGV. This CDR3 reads CASTLGALGLAGGYEQFF. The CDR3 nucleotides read TGTGCCAGCACCCTAGGGGCCTTGGGACTAGCGGGGGGCTATGAGCAGTTCTTC.

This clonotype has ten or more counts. The CDR3 protein is CASSLQGNYGYTF. The CDR3, as DNA: TGTGCCAGCAGTCTCCAGGGGAACTATGGCTACACCTTC. The chain uses TRBV12-3 or TRBV12-4 and TRBJ1-2; the D gene is possibly TRBD1 (6 bases). CDR3 length: 13 amino acids. V was cut by 5 bases and J by 2 bases, with 9 bases left in between.